This TCR beta chain is drawn from a study of Ad26.COV2.S vaccination and SARS-CoV-2 variants. At the level of the study: Dosing was one shot or two shots 56 days apart. General study findings and limits: Vaccinees displayed broader spike-specific TCR repertoires than placebo recipients. TCR breadth and depth estimates may have understated total T cell responses.

Treatment noted: some 20 received Ad26.COV2.S at low or high dose, single or two shots; a few received placebo; per-sample allocation not given. Day 63 after the first injection of vaccine or placebo was the sampling time. The donor's status was that of an adult aged 18-55 years in Boston. Looked up from germline, CDR1 is MGHRA and CDR2 is YSYEKL. The V segment lost 0 bases and the J segment 3 bases; nucleotides outside the gene matches: 5. CDR3 size: 15 residues. The count of this clone is one. Its antigen remains unidentified. Using immunoSEQ multiplex PCR, the repertoire was profiled, and TCRdb retains in-frame clones only, with some absent. Here the sample spans roughly 320,000 clones, 85% being singletons.

This TCR was recovered from a person between 18 and 65 years old who received the Ad26.COV2.S COVID-19 vaccine or a placebo. The V call is TRBV4-1, the J call TRBJ2-7, with 7 positions matching TRBD1. Source: peripheral blood, taken in a trial of Ad26.COV2.S vaccine versus placebo. The CDR3 loop is CASSQDSGQSYEQYF. The CDR3, as DNA: TGCGCCAGCAGCCAAGATTCGGGACAGAGCTACGAGCAGTACTTC.